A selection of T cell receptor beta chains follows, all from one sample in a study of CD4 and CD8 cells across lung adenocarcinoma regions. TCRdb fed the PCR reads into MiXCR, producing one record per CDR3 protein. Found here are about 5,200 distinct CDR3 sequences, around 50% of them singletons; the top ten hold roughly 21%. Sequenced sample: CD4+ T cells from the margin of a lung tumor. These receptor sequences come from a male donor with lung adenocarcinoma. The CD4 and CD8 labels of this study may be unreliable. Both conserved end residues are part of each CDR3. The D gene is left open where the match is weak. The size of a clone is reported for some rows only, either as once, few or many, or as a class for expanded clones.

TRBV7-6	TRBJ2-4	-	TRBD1	TGTGCCAGCAGCCCTCTACAGGGGGCAGGCAGCATTCAGTACTTC	CASSPLQGAGSIQYF
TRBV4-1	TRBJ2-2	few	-	TGCGCCAGCAGCCTCCGGGAGTCCGGGGAGCTGTTTTTT	CASSLRESGELFF
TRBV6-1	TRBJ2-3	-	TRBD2	TGTGCCAGCAGTAAAGGGACTAGCGGCACAGATACGCAGTATTTT	CASSKGTSGTDTQYF
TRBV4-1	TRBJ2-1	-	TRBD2	TGCGCCAGCAGCCAAGTCCTGGGACTAGCGGTCTACAATGAGCAGTTCTTC	CASSQVLGLAVYNEQFF
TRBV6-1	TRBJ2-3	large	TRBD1	TGTGCCAGCAAGAGACAGGGGGCTACCTTTACCACAGATACGCAGTATTTT	CASKRQGATFTTDTQYF
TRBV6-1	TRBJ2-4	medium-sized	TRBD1	TGTGCCAGCAGCAAGACACAATCCGGGACAGGTTTACTGCTAAACATTCAGTACTTC	CASSKTQSGTGLLLNIQYF
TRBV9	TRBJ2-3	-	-	TGTGCCAGCAGCGTAGCTGGCGATACGCAGTATTTT	CASSVAGDTQYF
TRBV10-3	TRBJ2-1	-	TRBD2	TGTGCGGGGCGGGGGAGGGGTAACCCAGAGACCCAGTATTTC	CAGRGRGNPETQYF
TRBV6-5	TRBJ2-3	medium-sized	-	TGTGCCAGCAGCTACGGGGCCTTGCCCTCGGATACGCAGTATTTT	CASSYGALPSDTQYF
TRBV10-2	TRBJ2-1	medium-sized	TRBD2	TGCGCCAGCAGCCCTAGACTAGCGGGAGTTAATGAGCAGTTCTTC	CASSPRLAGVNEQFF
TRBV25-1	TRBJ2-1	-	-	TGTGCCAGCAGTGGGTACAGGGCCTACAATGAGCAGTTCTTC	CASSGYRAYNEQFF
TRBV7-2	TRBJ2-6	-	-	TGTGCCAGCAGCTTAGAGGGCTCTGGGGCCAACGTCCTGACTTTC	CASSLEGSGANVLTF
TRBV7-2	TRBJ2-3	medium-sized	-	TGTGCCAGCAGCCCAGGGTACCTAAGCACAGATACGCAGTATTTT	CASSPGYLSTDTQYF
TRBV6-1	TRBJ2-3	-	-	TGTGCCAGCAGTCTCCGGGACAACACAGATACGCAGTATTTT	CASSLRDNTDTQYF
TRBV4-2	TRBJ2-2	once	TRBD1	TGTGCCAGCAGCCAAGATACAAATAGGGGGCGACGGAACACCGGGGAGCTGTTTTTT	CASSQDTNRGRRNTGELFF
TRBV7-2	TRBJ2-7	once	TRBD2	TGTGCCAGCAGCTTTGCCGGGACTAGCGGGATCGTTAATGAGCAGTACTTC	CASSFAGTSGIVNEQYF
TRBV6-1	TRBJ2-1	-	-	TGTGCCAGCAGCCGGAGGGAGTACAATGAGCAGTTCTTC	CASSRREYNEQFF
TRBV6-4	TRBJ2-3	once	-	TGTGCCAGCGGGGACCGAGCCCAGGATACCCAGTATTTC	CASGDRAQDTQYF
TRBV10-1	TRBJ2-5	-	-	TGCGCCAGCAGTGAGACAGGTCGCCGGGAGACCCAGTACTTC	CASSETGRRETQYF
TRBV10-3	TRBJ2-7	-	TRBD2	TGTGTTAGCGGGGGGCTCGGGGGCCGTGACACAGATACGCAGTACTTC	CVSGGLGGRDTDTQYF
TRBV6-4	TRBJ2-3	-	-	TGTGCCAGCAGTGCGGGAGGCACAGATACGCAGTATTTT	CASSAGGTDTQYF
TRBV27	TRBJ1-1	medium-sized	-	TGTGCCAGCAGTTACACAGGTAATACTGAAGCTTTCTTT	CASSYTGNTEAFF
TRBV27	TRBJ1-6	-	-	TGTGCCAGCAGTTCAACCAGGGGAAGTGCACCCCTCCACTTT	CASSSTRGSAPLHF
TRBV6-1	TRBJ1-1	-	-	TGTGCCAGCAGTGTAAGTCGGGCCGCCTTTGAAGCTTTCTTT	CASSVSRAAFEAFF
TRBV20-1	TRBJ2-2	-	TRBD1	TGCAGTGCTAGATTCGTGCCGGGACAGAACCATCGGGGCACCGGGGAGCTGTTTTTT	CSARFVPGQNHRGTGELFF
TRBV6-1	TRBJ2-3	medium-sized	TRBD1	TGTGCCAGCACCACGACAGGGGGTGGAGATACGCAGTATTTT	CASTTTGGGDTQYF
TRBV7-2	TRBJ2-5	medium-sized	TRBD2	TGTGCCAGCAGCTTAGTTCTAGCGGGAAGGGAGACCCAGTACTTC	CASSLVLAGRETQYF
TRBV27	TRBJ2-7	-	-	TGTGCCAGGGGGACGGGAGTCCGAGACAAAGAGACGCAGTACTTC	CARGTGVRDKETQYF
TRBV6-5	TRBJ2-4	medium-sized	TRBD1	TGTGCCAGCAGCTATGGGACAGTAGCCAAAAACATTCAGTACTTC	CASSYGTVAKNIQYF
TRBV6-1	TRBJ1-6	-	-	TGTGCCAGCAGGATATGGGGGGCCAGAAATTCACCCCTCCACTTT	CASRIWGARNSPLHF
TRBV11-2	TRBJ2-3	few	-	TGTGCCAGCAGCCTAACCAGGACACCCCTTCTCCCAGATACGCAGTATTTT	CASSLTRTPLLPDTQYF
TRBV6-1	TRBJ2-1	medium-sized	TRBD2	TGTGCCAGCAGGAATCTAGCGGGAGTAATTTCCTCCTACAATGAGCAGTTCTTC	CASRNLAGVISSYNEQFF
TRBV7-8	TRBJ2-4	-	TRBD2	TGTGCCAGCAGCTCGACTAGCGGGAGTGGAAACATTCAGTACTTC	CASSSTSGSGNIQYF
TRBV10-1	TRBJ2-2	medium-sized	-	TGCGCCAGCAAGCCAGCGAACACCGGGGAGCTGTTTTTT	CASKPANTGELFF
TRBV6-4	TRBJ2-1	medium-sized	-	TGTGCCAGCTCGCCAGGGTTTTACAATGAGCAGTTCTTC	CASSPGFYNEQFF
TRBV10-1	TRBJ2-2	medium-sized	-	TGCGCCAGCAGTGACAGGGACACCGGGGAGCTGTTTTTT	CASSDRDTGELFF
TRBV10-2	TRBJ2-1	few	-	TGCGCCAGCAGTGAGTATGGGGCCGACAATGAGCAGTTCTTC	CASSEYGADNEQFF
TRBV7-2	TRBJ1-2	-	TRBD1	TGTGCCAGCAGCTTAGACGGACAGGGTGTATATGGCTACACCTTC	CASSLDGQGVYGYTF
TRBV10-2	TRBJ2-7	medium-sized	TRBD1	TGCGCCAGCAGTACAGGGGTTTCCTACGAGCAGTACTTC	CASSTGVSYEQYF
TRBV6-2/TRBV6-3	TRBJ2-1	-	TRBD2	TGTGCCAGCAGTTACGGGGCTAGCGGGAGCAATGAGCAGTTCTTC	CASSYGASGSNEQFF
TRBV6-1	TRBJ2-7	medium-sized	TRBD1	TGTGCCAGCAGTGAACCGGGACAGGGGAAGCAGTACTTC	CASSEPGQGKQYF
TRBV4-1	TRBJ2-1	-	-	TGCGCCAGCAGCCAAGTTCCGAACCACAATGAGCAGTTCTTC	CASSQVPNHNEQFF
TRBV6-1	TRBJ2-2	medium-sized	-	TGTGCCAGCAGGACAGAGAACACCGGGGAGCTGTTTTTT	CASRTENTGELFF
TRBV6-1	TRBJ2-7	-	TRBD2	TGTGCCAGCAGGGGGGGGAGCGGGGGCCGTGACCCAGAGACGCAGTACTTC	CASRGGSGGRDPETQYF
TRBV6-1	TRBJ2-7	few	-	TGTGCCAGCAGGGCCGGGACTTCGTCACTCGAGCAGTACTTC	CASRAGTSSLEQYF